This TCR beta chain was sequenced in a study of T cells in Graves' hyperthyroidism and ophthalmopathy (dated by TCRdb to about 2019). Context from the whole study: Peripheral blood was collected at initial diagnosis, before any treatment. To identify TCR V-J signatures that set the groups apart, the researchers used a discovery cohort of 95 to 100 patients, made up of 40 to 45 with Graves' ophthalmopathy and approximately 57 with stable Graves' hyperthyroidism. Whether ophthalmopathy could be predicted prospectively was tested in an independent validation cohort made up of under 20 hyperthyroidism patients plus 17 patients who later progressed to ophthalmopathy. The 75 to 100 discovery patients were randomly split 7:3 into training and test sets. Thyroid tissue and blood T-cell repertoires from more than five Graves' hyperthyroidism patients were also compared in the study. After blood sampling, hyperthyroidism patients were treated with methimazole at a starting dose of 30 mg daily, and ophthalmopathy patients were treated with high-dose intravenous methylprednisolone. The paper reports TCR Vbeta CDR3 sequencing of some 140 peripheral blood samples: approximately 41 ophthalmopathy, fewer than 80 hyperthyroidism and roughly 17 progressor patients.

The TCR beta CDR3 regions were amplified from the RNA transcripts. The first round of RT-PCR for the TCR CDR3 was performed with the HTBI primer set and the Qiagen OneStep RT-PCR kit. Libraries were constructed in a second round of multiplex PCR, after which size selection and purification were carried out. The libraries were sequenced on an Illumina HiSeq2000 using paired-end 100 bp reads. The authors' analysis ran thus. SOAPnuke was used to process the raw data, removing reads that contained adapters or uncalled bases, had a mean Phred below 15, or lacked an exact match to the constant primer or identifier. COPE v1.2.5 was used to merge high-quality paired reads, and clonotypes were defined as unique nucleotide sequences. Clonotypes were aligned to IMGT TRBV, TRBD and TRBJ reference segments using MiTCR v1.1. The analysis was restricted to V-J combinations with a frequency above 0.0001, which together covered 99% to 99.2% of the repertoires. The TCS score was defined as F50 (clonal expansion) divided by E x V (chaos), with BLOSUM62-based TCRdist calculated between CDR3 peptides within each V-J. Welch's t-statistics and random forest reduced roughly 500 V-J features to around 14, which were used in a naive Bayes classifier (R e1071). TCRdb trimmed public reads at Q25 via fastp, called clones via MiXCR and kept in-frame beta chains. When rows share a CDR3 protein, they turn into one entry using the most common DNA and genes. V and J calls and clone size were set by TCRdb, not the authors. This sample comprises 490,000 or so distinct CDR3 sequences, 15% to 20% of them detected only once. The ten largest clones capture approximately 48% of the sample.

As for this clonotype: Its antigen has not been determined. The record has no base qualities; no much larger clone is one base away.

Moderately to severely active disease, a Clinical Activity Score of at least 3, a NOSPECS grade of at least 4, and a duration under 3 months were present in ophthalmopathy patients. Exclusion was applied to patients with uncontrolled infections, other autoimmune diseases, pregnancy or lactation. Diagnoses were based on clinical symptoms, serum thyroxine and TRAb, thyroid ultrasound and orbital computed tomography. Ficoll-Paque density gradient centrifugation was used to isolate PBMCs from around 9.1 ml of fresh peripheral blood. Trizol reagent was used to extract total RNA, and RNA quality was then checked on an Agilent 2100 Bioanalyzer. Relative to germline, V is missing 5 bases and J is missing 8 bases, with 10 bases of the junction outside any gene match. Taken from cysteine to phenylalanine, the CDR3 has 13 residues. CDR3 DNA only is kept here, 39 bases in frame from base 1. From a lookup of the germline V gene, CDR1 and CDR2 are SQVTM and ANQGSEA.

Overall study results and their limits: Most expanded thyroid clonotypes (frequency above 0.001) were also detected in blood, suggesting blood repertoires may reflect thyroid immune responses. No statistical method was used to fix the sample size in advance, and group allocation was not hidden from the investigators. A 13 V-J signature model separated ophthalmopathy from stable hyperthyroidism, with around 88% sensitivity and 81.08% specificity in cross-validation and 80%/75% in testing. In validation, the model predicted progression to ophthalmopathy a median of roughly 6.1 months before onset, with 65% to 71% sensitivity and around 76% specificity.

The chain employs TRBV29-1 and TRBJ1-2, with TRBD1 matching 8 junction bases. The sequencing input was blood. The sequence was collected from a man between 40 and 49 years old with Graves' ophthalmopathy. The CDR3 here reads CSVPPGGASGYTF. Read as DNA, the sequence is TGCAGCGTTCCCCCAGGGGGCGCGAGCGGCTACACCTTC.